These 16 T cell receptor beta chains were sequenced from one sample in a study of CD8 T cells in ankylosing spondylitis. Notes on the study in general: What seemed typical of ankylosing spondylitis blood was a TCR beta motif built from about 8 highly homologous variants.

Their cognate antigens are unknown. TCRdb itself ran the 5' RACE reads through MiXCR, one entry per CDR3 protein. In the table there are some 800,000 distinct CDR3 sequences, 10% to 15% of which are singletons. Sequenced sample: blood, either unsorted or a sorted T cell fraction (not recorded which). The receptors stem from a male donor with ankylosing spondylitis.

This clonotype was seen a few times. J is TRBJ1-4 and V is TRBV12-3 or TRBV12-4, with 7 bases matching TRBD1. Germline trimming cut 5 bases from V and 7 bases from J; bases unmatched to any gene: 7. The CDR3 contains 14 residues. The DNA of the CDR3 is TGTGCCAGCAGTGGAGGGGGCTTGGGTGAAAAACTGTTTTTT. It encodes CASSGGGLGEKLFF.

The chain combines TRBV18 with TRBJ2-5; 7 bases line up with TRBD2. This CDR3 is built from 18 residues. Germline CDR1 is KGHSH and CDR2 is LQKENI. Trimming cost V 0 bases and J 5 bases; bases outside gene matches: 15. CDR3 nucleotide sequence: TGTGCCAGCTCACCACCGTCGCCAGGGACTAAAAGAGGGGAGACCCAGTACTTC. This gives the protein CASSPPSPGTKRGETQYF.

This chain uses TRBV7-9 with TRBJ2-7; tentative D call: TRBD2 (6 bases). Per germline, CDR1 SEHNR and CDR2 FQNEAQ (reference sequence). The length of the CDR3 is 15 residues. V dropped 2 bases and J dropped 2 bases, with 13 bases sitting between them. In DNA, the CDR3 is TGTGCCAGCAGCTTATACGCTAGCGCGGCCTACGAGCAGTACTTC. Its translation: CASSLYASAAYEQYF. Together with reference TRBV7-9 and TRBJ2-7, the CDR3 gives the full variable domain: DTGVSQNPRHKITKRGQNVTFRCDPISEHNRLYWYRQTLGQGPEFLTYFQNEAQLEKSRLLSDRFSAERPKGSFSTLEIQRTEQGDSAMYLCASSLYASAAYEQYFGPGTRLTVT.

In its sample, this clonotype was seen a few times. The rearrangement links TRBV28 to TRBJ2-1; TRBD2 agrees at 7 bases. V was clipped by 4 bases and J by 0 bases; unmatched bases: 6. CDR3 length equals 16 residues. Germline V gives CDR1 MDHEN, CDR2 SYDVKM. In nucleotides, the CDR3 is TGTGCCAGCAGTTCTCTAGCGGAGAACTCCTACAATGAGCAGTTCTTC. It codes for CASSSLAENSYNEQFF.

The chain is built from TRBV25-1 and TRBJ2-3; D ambiguous. In germline, CDR1 is MGHDK, CDR2 SYGVNS. Deletions cut 3 bases from V and 7 bases from J, with 11 bases between. The CDR3 length is 13 residues. The CDR3 here is CASSDYGSNTQYF. For the CDR3, the DNA is TGTGCCAGCAGTGATTACGGCTCGAATACGCAGTATTTT.

This clonotype was seen a handful of times. V and J are TRBV18 and TRBJ2-7; weak D call: TRBD1 (6 bases). This CDR3 region has 16 residues. CDR1 is KGHSH and CDR2 is LQKENI in the germline V gene. The V gene lost 6 bases and the J gene lost 0 bases, with 18 bases spanning the gap. CDR3 sequence (DNA): TGTGCCAGCTCCCGCTCTATCTCGACAGGCTCCTACGAGCAGTACTTC. The encoded protein is CASSRSISTGSYEQYF.

This clonotype was seen only a few times. V gene TRBV5-1 combines with J gene TRBJ2-3; unclear D gene. V lost 6 bases and J lost 0, with 17 bases in between. Looked up from germline, CDR1 is SGHRS and CDR2 is YFSETQ. CDR3 length: 16 amino acids. CDR3 sequence: CASNRAGRISTDTQYF. CDR3 in DNA: TGCGCCAGCAACCGGGCCGGGCGGATAAGCACAGATACGCAGTATTTT.

This sequence joins TRBV4-1 and TRBJ2-7; D is possibly TRBD2 (9 bases). Germline V gives CDR1 MGHRA, CDR2 YSYEKL. V was clipped by 6 bases and J by 0 bases, with 27 bases between them. The CDR3 runs to 19 residues. The CDR3 loop reads CASSPRDRTTSGDSYEQYF. The CDR3 region has the DNA TGCGCCAGCAGTCCCAGGGACAGGACGACTAGCGGAGACTCCTACGAGCAGTACTTC.

The CDR3 reads CSARRRERLNTGELFF. The CDR3 bases are TGCAGTGCTAGAAGGAGGGAGCGGCTGAACACCGGGGAGCTGTTTTTT. V and J are TRBV20-1 and TRBJ2-2; possible D gene TRBD2, 6 bases. The CDR3 totals 16 residues. Germline lookup yields CDR1 DFQATT and CDR2 SNEGSKA (reference sequence). Trimming took 2 bases from V and 1 from J, leaving 14 bases between them.

The chain has TRBV6-5 and TRBJ2-1; either TRBD1 or TRBD2 may fit D (6 bases each). Germline V gives CDR1 MNHEY, CDR2 SVGAGI. V was clipped by 4 bases and J by 8 bases, with 18 bases between them. This CDR3 comprises 15 residues. This chain's CDR3 is CASSLGGSQRHEQFF. CDR3 nucleotides: TGTGCCAGCAGTTTAGGGGGGTCCCAACGGCATGAGCAGTTCTTC.

In this sample, this clonotype turned up a few times. V and J are TRBV20-1 and TRBJ2-5; no definite D call. V dropped 1 base and J dropped 7 bases, with 13 bases sitting between them. CDR3 size: 13 residues. Germline CDR1 is DFQATT and CDR2 is SNEGSKA (reference sequence). CDR3 DNA: TGCAGTGCTAGAGTTTACCAGCGAGGGACCCAGTACTTC. Its protein is CSARVYQRGTQYF.

The J gene is TRBJ1-6, the V gene TRBV20-1; D not certain. The CDR3 extends over 14 amino acids. V was cut by 3 bases and J by 9 bases, with 15 bases left in between. CDR1 is DFQATT and CDR2 is SNEGSKA in the germline V gene (reference sequence). The DNA for the CDR3 is TGCAGTGCTAGGATGGCCGTAGAGAGTTCACCCCTCCACTTT. Amino acids: CSARMAVESSPLHF.

V and J are TRBV4-2 and TRBJ1-1; no firm D call. Trimming stripped 4 bases from V and 1 base from J, with 10 bases between. The CDR3 has 14 amino acids. Germline V lookup: CDR1 LGHNA, CDR2 YNFKEQ. The CDR3 sequence: CASSPVHTNTEAFF. The CDR3 DNA is TGTGCCAGCAGCCCAGTTCATACGAACACTGAAGCTTTCTTT.

This chain links TRBV6-6 with TRBJ2-7; possible D gene TRBD1, 5 bases. The germline V and J ends were trimmed by 0 bases and 12 bases, with 9 bases remaining between them. Germline assignment: CDR1 MNHNY and CDR2 SVGAGI (reference sequence). There are 11 residues in the CDR3. This CDR3 reads CASSYSGRAYF. In DNA form, the CDR3 reads TGTGCCAGCAGTTACTCAGGCAGGGCGTACTTC.

This clonotype turned up a few times. The chain employs TRBV7-2 and TRBJ1-2; D gene unclear. Germline CDR1 reads SGHTA; CDR2 reads FQGNSA. Deletions cut 1 base from V and 4 bases from J, with 10 bases between. The CDR3 runs 14 residues. The CDR3 DNA sequence: TGTGCCAGCAGCTTAGGCGTTGGGCGCTATGGCTACACCTTC. Its protein product is CASSLGVGRYGYTF.

This clonotype showed up just a few times. The V and J genes are TRBV7-8 and TRBJ2-7, with 7 bases identical to TRBD2. CDR3 length: 15 residues. The V gene's germline CDR1 is SGHVS and CDR2 FQNEAQ. The ends lost 1 base at V and 4 bases at J; junction bases unmatched: 7. Here the CDR3 reads CASSLGGGIWYEQYF. The CDR3 DNA reads TGTGCCAGCAGCTTAGGCGGGGGAATCTGGTACGAGCAGTACTTC.